This TCR beta chain was identified in a study of T-cell reconstitution after alpha-beta-depleted transplantation in children. Study outcomes and limitations: After transplant, at about two months, alpha-beta T cells were reportedly derived from several hundred expanded graft clones.

Trimming took 3 bases from V and 7 from J; bases not matched to a gene: 6. Germline loops: CDR1 SGHNT, CDR2 YENEEA. This CDR3 has 14 amino acids. As to this clonotype: Its specificity is unknown.

The library targeted TCRbeta and was prepared with unique molecular identifiers. From the PCR reads, TCRdb called clonotypes with MiXCR, one entry per CDR3 protein. The sample yields under 250,000 distinct CDR3 sequences, about 7% seen once. The source of this sequence is a boy aged 2 to 10 with acute lymphoblastic leukemia, due to receive a stem cell transplant. This chain uses TRBV11-3 with TRBJ2-7, with 10 bases identical to TRBD2. Here the sequenced sample was PBMCs, taken before TCRalphabeta/CD19-depleted stem cell transplant. The CDR3 region has the DNA TGTGCCAGCAGCTTTCTAGCGGGAGCGGGTGAGCAGTACTTC. This gives the protein CASSFLAGAGEQYF. The complete variable domain, with remaining parts taken from reference TRBV11-3 and TRBJ2-7, reads EAGVVQSPRYKIIEKKQPVAFWCNPISGHNTLYWYLQNLGQGPELLIRYENEEAVDDSQLPKDRFSAERLKGVDSTLKIQPAELGDSAVYLCASSFLAGAGEQYFGPGTRLTVT.